This T cell receptor beta chain comes out of a study of T cell repertoires in cytomegalovirus infection. Study details: The public TCR beta signatures pointed to both CMV infection and matching HLA type.

Study results and caveats: The ex vivo response showed dominance by HLA-C-restricted CMV-specific TCR beta clonotypes.

The CDR3 consists of 16 residues. Germline assignment: CDR1 SNHLY and CDR2 FYNNEI. Trimming stripped 3 bases from V and 1 base from J, with 10 bases between. TCRdb re-called the reads through MiXCR, storing one row per CDR3 protein. The sample has 350,000 to 400,000 distinct CDR3 sequences, roughly 36% seen once; the top ten hold approximately 13%. About this clonotype itself: Its antigen is unidentified.

The sequence was obtained from a human donor in good health (CMV status not recorded). Some clones in this sample may be carry-over from other donors' samples. This chain uses TRBV2 with TRBJ2-6, with D maybe TRBD2 (5 bases). Sequencing used cultured PBMCs, obtained from culture after CMV antigen stimulation. CDR3 amino acids: CASSEFGVSGANVLTF. Written as DNA, the CDR3 is TGTGCCAGCAGTGAGTTCGGGGTATCTGGGGCCAACGTCCTGACTTTC.